This TCR beta chain was captured in a study of regulatory T cells in long-lasting Graves disease. This clonotype was recorded many times. Time point specified: newly diagnosed GD, antithyroid drugs for less than 3 months. The TCR library was made from RNA that had been extracted from PBMCs in TRIzol. The CDR3 consists of 17 residues. Germline lookup yields CDR1 SGHVS and CDR2 FQNEAQ. V was clipped by 0 bases and J by 9 bases, with 21 bases between them. Arm-PCR of CDR3 regions and iRepertoire HTBI primers were used to build TCR beta libraries. MiXCR was run by TCRdb on the multiplex PCR reads, yielding one entry per CDR3 protein. The sample has hundreds of thousands of distinct CDR3 sequences, around 17% seen once; the top ten hold 15% to 20%. The same data also contributed to another study, on T cells in Graves' hyperthyroidism and ophthalmopathy. That paper adds: During a first-round RT-PCR of the TCR CDR3, the HTBI primer set was used. Blood also showed most of the thyroid clonotypes that were expanded above 0.001.

This TCR derives from a woman younger than 45 with Graves disease. This specimen was peripheral blood mononuclear cells (PBMCs), taken at new diagnosis, from a patient treated with antithyroid drugs. The chain carries TRBV7-8 and TRBJ2-1; D is unclear. CDR3 region: CASSLAPSASQQIEQFF. The CDR3 region has the DNA TGTGCCAGCAGCTTAGCCCCATCTGCTAGTCAACAAATTGAGCAGTTCTTC.